This record concerns one TCR beta chain sequence. The record originates from a study of technical replicates of blood from several donors. Assay: immunoSEQ multiplex PCR; the TCRdb copy retains only in-frame clones and omits some. Of tens of thousands of clones in the sample, around 95% were seen once. Trimming at V came to 6 bases and at J to 6 bases, leaving 8 bases not matched to a gene. This CDR3 spans 14 amino acids. Germline V gene lookup returns CDR1 MNHEY and CDR2 SMNVEV (reference sequence). The TCR comes from a human donor in good health. The J gene is TRBJ1-2, the V gene TRBV27, with 9 bases aligning to TRBD1. Sequencing used T cells isolated from PBMCs. The CDR3 sequence is CASSHFRDRDGYTF. Written as DNA, the CDR3 is TGTGCCAGCAGCCATTTCCGGGACAGGGATGGCTACACCTTC.